The rows below give T cell receptor beta chains drawn from one sample of a study of graft-versus-host responses after intestinal transplantation. The assay was immunoSEQ multiplex PCR, and TCRdb's table has in-frame clones only and misses some. The data contain some 97,000 clones, about 90% of them singletons. No cognate antigen is known for these TCRs. Sequencing was performed on unstimulated CD4+ T cells sorted from spleen or lymph node cells, taken before transplant. The origin of the receptors is a human donor who was the organ donor for an intestinal transplant. Each CDR3 is given with its conserved first and last residue. Fields, in order: V gene, D gene, J gene, clone size, CDR3 DNA, CDR3 protein. The D gene is left open where the match is weak. The size field is filled for only some rows; it gives once, few, many or a size class.

TRBV19	-	TRBJ2-1	-	TGTGCTACACGCCGCGCCGGGGGCTCCTACAATGAGCAGTTCTTC	CATRRAGGSYNEQFF
TRBV7-9	-	TRBJ1-6	-	TGTGCCAGCAGCTCTGAGGGGGTAGGGCCCCTCCACTTT	CASSSEGVGPLHF
TRBV28	-	TRBJ1-2	-	TGTGCCAGCAGTTTAATCCCCTATGGCTACACCTTC	CASSLIPYGYTF
TRBV5-6	TRBD1	TRBJ1-2	-	TGTGCCAGCAGCTTGACAGGGGCCCCAGCTAACTATGGCTACACCTTC	CASSLTGAPANYGYTF
TRBV18	TRBD1	TRBJ2-1	once	TGTGCCAGCTCACCGGGACAGGGGCAGTTCTTC	CASSPGQGQFF
TRBV30	-	TRBJ2-6	once	TGTGCCTGGGTGGCCCCGGGCACTGGGGCCAACGTCCTGACTTTC	CAWVAPGTGANVLTF
TRBV5-1	TRBD1	TRBJ1-6	-	TGCGCCAGCAGCTTGGCGGCAGGGGGAATGAATTCACCCCTCCACTTT	CASSLAAGGMNSPLHF
TRBV6-4	TRBD2	TRBJ2-7	few	TGTGCCAGCAGTGACAAGCGGGGACGCCTAGGGGAGCAGTACTTC	CASSDKRGRLGEQYF
TRBV19	TRBD1	TRBJ2-3	-	TGTGCCAGTGGCCGGGACAGGGGGACAGATACGCAGTATTTT	CASGRDRGTDTQYF
TRBV28	TRBD1	TRBJ2-7	-	TGTGCCAGCAGTCCCATCGACAGGGTTTTCTACGAGCAGTACTTC	CASSPIDRVFYEQYF
TRBV10-3	-	TRBJ1-2	-	TGTGCCATCAGTGAGTCGGAAGGATATGGCTACACCTTC	CAISESEGYGYTF
TRBV5-1	TRBD2	TRBJ2-5	-	TGCGCCAGCAGCCCAAGACTAGCGGGGGGAGGGGAGACCCAGTACTTC	CASSPRLAGGGETQYF
TRBV19	-	TRBJ1-4	-	TGTGCCAGTAGCCTGGGAGTGGCTAATGAAAAACTGTTTTTT	CASSLGVANEKLFF
TRBV4-1	TRBD1	TRBJ2-5	-	TGCGCCAGCAGCCATAACACAGGGGGCGAAGAGACCCAGTACTTC	CASSHNTGGEETQYF
TRBV28	TRBD2	TRBJ2-3	-	TGTGCCAGCGGGGGGACTAGCGGGGGACCAAATCTACGCACAGATACGCAGTATTTT	CASGGTSGGPNLRTDTQYF
TRBV28	TRBD1	TRBJ1-4	once	TGTGCCAGCAGTGGGTATACAGGGGGCCCTAATGAAAAACTGTTTTTT	CASSGYTGGPNEKLFF
TRBV6-1	-	TRBJ2-7	-	TGTGCCAGCAGTGACGCCCCCCCGGGGGTGAGCTCCTACGAGCAGTACTTC	CASSDAPPGVSSYEQYF